The clone carrying this T cell receptor (beta chain) was observed a few times. This sample was included in a study of immune characterization of retroperitoneal liposarcoma. The CDR3 runs to 16 residues. V shed 3 bases and J shed 0 bases, with 13 bases lying between them. CDR1 and CDR2 (germline): MNHNS, SASEGT. TCRdb re-called the PCR reads with MiXCR, one entry per CDR3 protein. The repertoire includes several thousand distinct CDR3 sequences, roughly two fifths of them detected once, and less than 11% sits in the top ten. The V gene is TRBV6-1, the J gene TRBJ2-3, with no clear D. The sequenced sample was tumor tissue. The origin of this receptor is a male donor with retroperitoneal liposarcoma. The CDR3 DNA follows: TGTGCCAGCAGTGACTACTACCTTAGTAGCACAGATACGCAGTATTTT. Its protein is CASSDYYLSSTDTQYF.